The 8 T cell receptor beta chains listed next were all sequenced from one sample in a study of blood T cell repertoires in COVID-19. Libraries were prepared by immunoSEQ multiplex PCR; TCRdb keeps only in-frame clonotypes and omits some of them. The table records about 210,000 clones, about 83% of them present only once. Sequenced material: peripheral blood. The receptors were sampled from a man aged 50-59 years with active or convalescent COVID-19.

In the case of this clone: A read error may produce the germline difference seen at one junction end. V and J are TRBV7-7 and TRBJ2-7, with D tentatively TRBD1 or TRBD2 (5 bases each). Germline V gene data show CDR1 as SSHAT and CDR2 as FNYEAQ (reference sequence). The CDR3 is 13 amino acids. CDR3 sequence reads: CASSVGEIYEQYF. DNA for the CDR3: TGTGCTAGCAGCGTAGGGGAGATCTACGAGCAGTACTTC.

V is TRBV5-1 and J is TRBJ2-2, with a tentative D call TRBD2 (5 bases). Germline V gene sequence: CDR1 SGHRS, CDR2 YFSETQ. The CDR3 spans 16 residues. V was pared by 2 bases and J by 9 bases, with 20 bases between. The CDR3, as DNA: TGCGCCAGCAGCTTAGTAACTAGTAGGACCTCCTGGGAGCTGTTTTTT. This translates into CASSLVTSRTSWELFF.

The gene calls are TRBV28 and TRBJ1-1; a possible D gene is TRBD1 (6 bases). Per the germline V gene, CDR1 is MDHEN and CDR2 is SYDVKM. The CDR3 length is 20 residues. The V and J ends lost 5 bases and 1 base respectively, with 29 bases between them. The CDR3 region has the DNA TGTGCCAGCAGTCTCAGTCCCAGGGGTCTCCGGTGGAATGGGAACACTGAAGCTTTCTTT. It is translated as CASSLSPRGLRWNGNTEAFF.

This chain joins TRBV19 and TRBJ1-1; no reliable D call. The CDR3 runs to 13 residues. The germline V gene encodes CDR1 LNHDA and CDR2 SQIVND (reference sequence). The V gene lost 5 bases and the J gene lost 0 bases, with 7 bases spanning the gap. CDR3 amino acids: CASSAVLNTEAFF. The CDR3 coding sequence is TGTGCCAGTAGTGCGGTCCTGAACACTGAAGCTTTCTTT. Full variable domain (remainder filled in from reference TRBV19 and TRBJ1-1): DGGITQSPKYLFRKEGQNVTLSCEQNLNHDAMYWYRQDPGQGLRLIYYSQIVNDFQKGDIAEGYSVSREKKESFPLTVTSAQKNPTAFYLCASSAVLNTEAFFGQGTRLTVV.

The chain links TRBV28 to TRBJ2-3, with D possibly TRBD2 on 7 matching bases. The CDR3 is 16 amino acids. Trimming stripped 5 bases from V and 1 base from J, with 16 bases between. CDR1 and CDR2 (germline): MDHEN, SYDVKM. CDR3 in amino acids: CASSPQGGQGTDTQYF. CDR3 sequence (DNA): TGTGCCAGCAGTCCACAGGGAGGGCAAGGCACAGATACGCAGTATTTT.

The chain recombines TRBV5-8 with TRBJ2-1; TRBD1 matches 8 bases. Trimming removed 1 base from V and 8 bases from J; junction bases left unmatched: 5. This CDR3 has 14 residues. Germline values: CDR1 SGHTS, CDR2 YDEGEE. The CDR3 here is CASSLTGGGDEQFF. The CDR3 DNA follows: TGTGCCAGCAGCTTGACAGGGGGAGGCGATGAGCAGTTCTTC. Supplemented by reference TRBV5-8 and TRBJ2-1, the full variable domain reads EAGVTQSPTHLIKTRGQQATLRCSPISGHTSVYWYQQALGLGLQFLLWYDEGEERNRGNFPPRFSGRQFPNYSSELNVNALELEDSALYLCASSLTGGGDEQFFGPGTRLTVL.

V usage is TRBV10-3 and J usage is TRBJ2-3; 13 bases fit TRBD2. CDR1 ENHRY and CDR2 SYGVKD come from the germline V gene. V shed 0 bases and J 5 bases; nucleotides not matched to a gene: 8. The CDR3 is made up of 18 amino acids. The DNA for the CDR3 is TGTGCCATCAGTGAGTCAGGACTAGCGGGAGAGTTGGGAGATACGCAGTATTTT. Residues: CAISESGLAGELGDTQYF.

The rearrangement uses TRBV14 and TRBJ2-7; perhaps TRBD1 as D (6 bases). This CDR3 is built from 15 residues. Trimming shortened V by 0 bases and J by 7 bases, and 16 bases separated the two germline ends. Germline CDR1 is SGHDN and CDR2 is FVKESK. The CDR3 reads CASSQEPPTDREQYF. For the CDR3, the DNA is TGTGCCAGCAGCCAAGAACCCCCCACGGACAGAGAGCAGTACTTC.